This T cell receptor (beta chain) was identified in a study of blood T cell repertoires in COVID-19. On the study more broadly: The United States, Italy and Spain provided the acute and convalescent COVID-19 samples.

The CDR3 has 14 amino acids. Germline-derived CDR1 and CDR2 are SQVTM and ANQGSEA. V lost 4 bases to trimming and J lost 5 bases, with 15 bases between them. This table comes from immunoSEQ multiplex PCR, and its TCRdb copy is limited to in-frame clones, with some not included. The sample has 55,000 to 70,000 clones; approximately 82% are singletons. The gene calls are TRBV29-1 and TRBJ1-5, with unresolved D. The clonotype was recovered from a woman over 75 with acute or convalescent COVID-19. The specimen sequenced was peripheral blood. CDR3 residues: CSVGSSANDQPQHF. CDR3 nucleotide sequence: TGCAGCGTTGGCAGTAGCGCCAATGATCAGCCCCAGCATTTT.